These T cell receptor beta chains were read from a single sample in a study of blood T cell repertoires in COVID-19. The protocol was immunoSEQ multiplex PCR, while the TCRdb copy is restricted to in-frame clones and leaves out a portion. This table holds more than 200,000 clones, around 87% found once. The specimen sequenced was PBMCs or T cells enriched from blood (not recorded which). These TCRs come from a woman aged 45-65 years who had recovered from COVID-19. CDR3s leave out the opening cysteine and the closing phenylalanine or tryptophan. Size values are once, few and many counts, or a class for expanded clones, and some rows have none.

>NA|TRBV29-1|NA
SADPQGVEQF
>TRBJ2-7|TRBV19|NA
ASRSGLSSYEQY
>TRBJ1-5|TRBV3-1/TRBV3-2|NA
ASSQAPPTDYSNQPQH
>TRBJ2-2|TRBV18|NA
ASSPVSARGTGELF
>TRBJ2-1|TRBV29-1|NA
SDGLAGGPGEQF
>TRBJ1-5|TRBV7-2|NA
ASSLALGTGQNQPQH
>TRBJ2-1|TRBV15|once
ATSIEIRDKAF
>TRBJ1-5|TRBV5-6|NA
ASSWGHQLGQPQH
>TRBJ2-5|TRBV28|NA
ASSFNRVRETQY
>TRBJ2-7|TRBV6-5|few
ASSYRDRSSYEQY
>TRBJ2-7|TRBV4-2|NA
ASSQGQGESYEQY
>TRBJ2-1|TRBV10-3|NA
AISEFSGERNEQF
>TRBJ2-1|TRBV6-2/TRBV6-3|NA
ASSYSRLAGGNEQF
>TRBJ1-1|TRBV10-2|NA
ASQGQNTEAF
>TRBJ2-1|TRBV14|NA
ASSRGREVDEQF
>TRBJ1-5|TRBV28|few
ASSLGTDVQPQH
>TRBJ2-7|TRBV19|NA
ASTPSLGGGYEQY
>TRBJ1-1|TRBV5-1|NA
ASSYRGPTEAF